A selection of T cell receptor beta chains follows, all from one sample in a study of T cells after yellow fever vaccination. One entry per CDR3 protein, called by TCRdb with MiXCR from the 5' RACE reads. Of some 390,000 distinct CDR3 sequences in the sample, approximately 19% are singletons; the top ten hold 18%. The sample was PBMCs, taken before the yellow fever booster vaccination. These receptors were collected from a man between 18 and 35 years old who received the YFV17D yellow fever vaccine. The CDR3 runs from the conserved cysteine through the conserved F or W. A D gene is named only where the DNA matches it firmly. The size field is filled for only some rows; it gives once, few, many or a size class.

>.|TRBV7-2|TRBJ2-7|.
CASSPPSYEQYF
TGTGCCAGCAGTCCCCCCTCCTACGAGCAGTACTTC
>.|TRBV7-9|TRBJ1-2|few
CASSINYREPNYGYTF
TGTGCCAGCAGCATAAACTACAGGGAACCTAACTATGGCTACACCTTC
>.|TRBV5-1|TRBJ2-1|.
CASSDGAGVNEQFF
TGCGCCAGCAGCGACGGGGCCGGAGTAAATGAGCAGTTCTTC
>.|TRBV7-9|TRBJ2-5|many
CASSLGPDSQETQYF
TGTGCCAGCAGCTTAGGCCCGGACTCCCAAGAGACCCAGTACTTC
>.|TRBV6-5|TRBJ2-7|.
CASSYSMGGGEQYF
TGTGCCAGCAGTTACTCGATGGGGGGTGGCGAGCAGTATTTC
>.|TRBV5-1|TRBJ1-5|few
CASRRDTQGNQPQHF
TGCGCCAGCAGGCGGGACACCCAGGGCAATCAGCCCCAGCATTTT
>.|TRBV5-1|TRBJ2-3|.
CASSLSWSDTQYF
TGCGCCAGCAGCTTGAGTTGGTCAGATACGCAGTATTTT
>.|TRBV6-2/TRBV6-3|TRBJ1-2|.
CASSYSATGPNYGYTF
TGTGCCAGCAGTTACTCCGCGACAGGACCTAACTATGGCTACACCTTC
>.|TRBV5-1|TRBJ2-2|.
CASSLDRTDSTGELFF
TGCGCCAGCAGCTTGGATAGGACAGACTCAACCGGGGAGCTGTTTTTT
>.|TRBV4-2|TRBJ1-4|few
CASSHYGKANEKLFF
TGTGCCAGCAGCCACTATGGGAAGGCTAATGAAAAACTGTTTTTT
>TRBD1|TRBV18|TRBJ2-1|.
CASSPRETGSVF
TGTGCCAGCTCACCACGGGAGACAGGGTCGGTCTTC
>.|TRBV4-1|TRBJ2-7|few
CASSPAPATRSYEQYF
TGCGCCAGCAGCCCGGCCCCCGCGACTAGATCCTACGAGCAGTACTTC
>.|TRBV7-7|TRBJ1-1|.
CASSSENRRNTEAFF
TGTGCCAGCAGCTCCGAGAATAGGAGGAACACTGAAGCTTTCTTT
>.|TRBV6-5|TRBJ1-2|few
CASRREGYGYTF
TGTGCCAGCAGACGGGAAGGGTATGGCTACACCTTC
>.|TRBV15|TRBJ2-1|few
CATSRDFMTRNNEQFF
TGTGCCACCAGCAGAGATTTTATGACAAGGAACAATGAGCAGTTCTTC
>.|TRBV4-3|TRBJ2-3|.
CASSQGGVTDTQYF
TGCGCCAGCAGCCAAGGCGGGGTCACAGATACGCAGTATTTT
>TRBD2|TRBV11-2|TRBJ2-7|.
CASSSNSAGSYEQYF
TGTGCCAGCAGCTCCAACTCAGCGGGGTCCTACGAGCAGTACTTC
>.|TRBV14|TRBJ2-7|.
CASSQEAGEYEQYF
TGTGCCAGCAGCCAAGAGGCAGGGGAGTACGAGCAGTACTTC
>.|TRBV19|TRBJ2-5|few
CASSGNGAEETQYF
TGTGCCAGTAGTGGGAATGGGGCAGAAGAGACCCAGTACTTC
>.|TRBV6-1|TRBJ2-2|.
CASGARASNTGELFF
TGTGCCAGCGGGGCGAGGGCTTCGAACACCGGGGAGCTGTTTTTT
>.|TRBV28|TRBJ2-3|.
CASGGGQEIDTQYF
TGTGCCAGCGGCGGGGGACAGGAAATAGATACGCAGTATTTT
>TRBD1|TRBV6-5|TRBJ1-2|.
CASSFGTGGHYGYTF
TGTGCCAGCAGCTTCGGGACAGGGGGGCACTATGGCTACACCTTC
>TRBD2|TRBV6-5|TRBJ2-3|.
CASQRGLASFSTDTQYF
TGTGCCAGCCAGCGGGGACTAGCATCCTTTAGCACAGATACGCAGTATTTT
>.|TRBV7-3|TRBJ2-1|few
CASSPTFTSNEQFF
TGTGCCAGCAGCCCCACCTTTACGTCCAATGAGCAGTTCTTC